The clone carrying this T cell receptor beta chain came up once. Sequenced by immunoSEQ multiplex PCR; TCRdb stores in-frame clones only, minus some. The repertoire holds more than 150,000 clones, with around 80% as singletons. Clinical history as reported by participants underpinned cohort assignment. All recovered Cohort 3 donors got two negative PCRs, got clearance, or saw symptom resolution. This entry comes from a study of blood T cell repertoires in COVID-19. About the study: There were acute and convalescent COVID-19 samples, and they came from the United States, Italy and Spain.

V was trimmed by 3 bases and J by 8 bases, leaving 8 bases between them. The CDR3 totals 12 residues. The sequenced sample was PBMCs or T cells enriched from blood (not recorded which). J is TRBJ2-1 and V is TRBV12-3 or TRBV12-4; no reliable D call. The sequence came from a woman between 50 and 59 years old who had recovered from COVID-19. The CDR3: CASSLSRDEQFF. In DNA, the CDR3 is TGTGCCAGCAGTTTGAGCCGGGATGAGCAGTTCTTC.